This entry lists 10 T cell receptor beta chains sequenced from one sample in a study of shared clonotypes between healthy human individuals. The assay was immunoSEQ multiplex PCR, and TCRdb's table has in-frame clones only and misses some. The table has about 2.1 million clones, 90% to 95% seen once; the top ten hold around 1.7%. Positively selected for CCR7, the CD45RO-negative cells used as naive CD8 cells excluded terminally differentiated effector memory CD45RA+ cells. Sequencing used naive CD8+ T cells from PBMCs. The receptor source for this set is a man younger than 35 in good health. Some clones in this sample may be carry-over from other donors' samples.

The chain joins TRBV7-8 to TRBJ2-3, with TRBD2 matching over 11 bases. Trimming removed 5 bases from V and 2 bases from J; junction bases left unmatched: 6. Germline CDR1 and CDR2: SGHVS and FQNEAQ. The CDR3 spans 16 residues. In DNA form, the CDR3 reads TGTGCCAGCAGCCCCAAACTAGCGGGGGACACAGATACGCAGTATTTT. It codes for CASSPKLAGDTDTQYF.

This chain links TRBV9 with TRBJ2-1; the D gene could be TRBD1 or TRBD2 (6 bases each). Trimming stripped 0 bases from V and 16 bases from J, with 20 bases between. The length of the CDR3 is 14 residues. Germline CDR1 SGDLS, CDR2 YYNGEE. The CDR3 coding sequence is TGTGCCAGCAGCGTAGCTGGGGCGGAGGGGGGTCAATTCTTC. It is translated as CASSVAGAEGGQFF. Based on the CDR3 plus reference TRBV9 and TRBJ2-1, the full variable domain is DSGVTQTPKHLITATGQRVTLRCSPRSGDLSVYWYQQSLDQGLQFLIQYYNGEERAKGNILERFSAQQFPDLHSELNLSSLELGDSALYFCASSVAGAEGGQFFGPGTRLTVL.

V is TRBV13 and J is TRBJ2-3, with 7 bases fitting TRBD2. There are 16 residues in the CDR3. After removal of 5 bases from V and 0 bases from J, the junction contained 8 bases not matched to a gene. CDR1 is PRHDT and CDR2 is FYEKMQ in the germline V gene (reference sequence). This CDR3 is CASSPLGSGSTDTQYF. The CDR3 nucleotides are TGTGCCAGCAGCCCTCTAGGTAGCGGGAGCACAGATACGCAGTATTTT.

In the case of this clone: It may be a read error: a sequence one base away is much more abundant. This rearrangement joins TRBV28 to TRBJ2-1; D possibly corresponds to TRBD2 (6 bases). V lost 6 bases and J 0 bases, leaving 12 bases between the germline ends. Per germline, CDR1 MDHEN and CDR2 SYDVKM. The length of the CDR3 is 15 residues. The CDR3 spells CASSPEGSSYNEQFF. The CDR3 DNA is TGTGCCAGCAGCCCGGAGGGGAGCTCCTACAATGAGCAGTTCTTC.

The CDR3 bases are TGTGCCAGCACCCCGGGAGACCAGTCCTACAATGAGCAGTTCTTC. Translated: CASTPGDQSYNEQFF. The V gene is TRBV25-1, the J gene TRBJ2-1; a possible D gene is TRBD2 (6 bases). V gave up 7 bases and J gave up 1 base, with 14 bases separating them. Germline V gives CDR1 MGHDK, CDR2 SYGVNS. The CDR3 loop spans 15 amino acids.

This chain joins TRBV7-6 and TRBJ2-7; D possibly corresponds to TRBD2 (6 bases). The CDR3 is 15 residues long. Per the germline V gene, CDR1 is SGHVS and CDR2 is FNYEAQ. V was trimmed by 5 bases and J by 0 bases, leaving 14 bases between them. The CDR3 is CASSELAESSYEQYF. The CDR3 DNA is TGTGCCAGCAGCGAATTAGCGGAGAGCTCCTACGAGCAGTACTTC. Complete variable domain (other parts from reference TRBV7-6 and TRBJ2-7): GAGVSQSPRYKVTKRGQDVALRCDPISGHVSLYWYRQALGQGPEFLTYFNYEAQQDKSGLPNDRFSAERPEGSISTLTIQRTEQRDSAMYRCASSELAESSYEQYFGPGTRLTVT.

The rearrangement uses TRBV6-6 and TRBJ2-2; no firm D call. The CDR3 is 13 residues long. CDR1 MNHNY and CDR2 SVGAGI come from the germline V gene (reference sequence). V lost 3 bases, J lost 4 bases, and 6 bases lay in between. The CDR3 nucleotides are TGTGCCAGCAGTTATCAGCTCACCGGGGAGCTGTTTTTT. Residues: CASSYQLTGELFF.

This clone came up once. The V gene is TRBV28, the J gene TRBJ2-2, with TRBD1 as a possible D gene (5 bases). The CDR3 sequence is 15 residues long. The V end lost 2 bases, the J end lost 1 base, and 8 bases lay between the germline ends. Per germline, CDR1 MDHEN and CDR2 SYDVKM. Written as DNA, the CDR3 is TGTGCCAGCAGTTTACTGACAGAGAACACCGGGGAGCTGTTTTTT. It codes for CASSLLTENTGELFF.

The J gene is TRBJ2-5, the V gene TRBV19; maybe TRBD2 (5 bases). Between the trimmed V and J ends, which lost 3 bases and 3 bases, there was a span of 8 bases. Per germline, CDR1 LNHDA and CDR2 SQIVND (reference sequence). The CDR3 sequence is 13 residues long. CDR3 sequence (DNA): TGTGCCAGTAGTATCGAGGGTAAAGAGACCCAGTACTTC. It encodes CASSIEGKETQYF.

This clone was seen once. This sequence joins TRBV5-1 and TRBJ2-5, with TRBD1 matching over 7 bases. Trimming took 0 bases from V and 5 from J; bases not matched to a gene: 1. Per the germline V gene, CDR1 is SGHRS and CDR2 is YFSETQ. The CDR3 totals 13 residues. The chain's CDR3 is CASSLARGETQYF. CDR3 nucleotides: TGCGCCAGCAGCTTGGCCAGGGGGGAGACCCAGTACTTC.